A selection of T cell receptor beta chains follows, all from one sample in a study of T-cell memory formation after mild COVID-19. TCRdb re-called the 5' RACE reads through MiXCR, storing one row per CDR3 protein. The sample includes about 470,000 distinct CDR3 sequences, around a sixth of them seen just once. The sequencing input was PBMCs or a T cell subset sorted from them (not recorded which). These receptors all stem from an adult woman who had mild COVID-19 (a few samples of this study predate the infection). Cell type and time point are not known. Each CDR3 is given with its conserved first and last residue. Each record gives: J gene, V gene, D gene, clone size, CDR3 DNA, CDR3 protein. The D gene is left open where the match is weak. The size entry is marked missing in some rows and otherwise reads once, few, many or a size class.

>TRBJ2-3|TRBV6-5|-|-
TGTGCCAGCAGTTTACAAGGGCCTAAAGATACGCAGTATTTT
CASSLQGPKDTQYF
>TRBJ2-7|TRBV4-2|TRBD1|-
TGTGCCAGCAGCGGGAGACAGGGGCCTTACGAGCAGTACTTC
CASSGRQGPYEQYF
>TRBJ2-1|TRBV20-1|-|few
TGCAGTGCTAGCCACTACGATGGGCCTTCCAATGAGCAGTTCTTC
CSASHYDGPSNEQFF
>TRBJ2-5|TRBV6-2/TRBV6-3|TRBD2|-
TGTGCCAGCAGTTACGGCGGGAGCGGAGAGACCCAGTACTTC
CASSYGGSGETQYF
>TRBJ1-1|TRBV12-3/TRBV12-4|-|-
TGTGCCAGCAGTTTTCAGCTAGACGGAACTGAAGCTTTCTTT
CASSFQLDGTEAFF
>TRBJ1-5|TRBV19|TRBD1|few
TGTGCCAGTAGGACAGGGGCGGGCAATCAGCCCCAGCATTTT
CASRTGAGNQPQHF
>TRBJ2-1|TRBV14|-|-
TGTGCCAGCAGCCAGGTCCGGGGGCGGGATGAGCAGTTCTTC
CASSQVRGRDEQFF
>TRBJ2-6|TRBV6-4|-|-
TGTGCCAGCAGTGACTCTGGGCGGCAGCACTCTGGGGCCAACGTCCTGACTTTC
CASSDSGRQHSGANVLTF
>TRBJ2-7|TRBV7-3|TRBD2|-
TGTGCCAGCAGCCCGGGACTAGCGGGTCAAGGCGAGCAGTACTTC
CASSPGLAGQGEQYF
>TRBJ1-1|TRBV20-1|-|-
TGCAGTGCAACAAGGGGGGTAATGAACACTGAAGCTTTCTTT
CSATRGVMNTEAFF
>TRBJ2-7|TRBV12-3/TRBV12-4|TRBD1|-
TGTGCCAGCAGCTCCGGGACAGCCACGAGCGAGCAGTACTTC
CASSSGTATSEQYF
>TRBJ2-7|TRBV4-1|-|-
TGCGCCAGCAGCGCGCAGGGTGAGGGGGCCTACGAGCAGTACTTC
CASSAQGEGAYEQYF
>TRBJ2-1|TRBV3-1|TRBD2|-
TGTGCCAGCCGCGAGGGAGAAGCGGGGTTAAACAATGAGCAGTTCTTC
CASREGEAGLNNEQFF
>TRBJ2-2|TRBV9|-|few
TGTGCCAGCAGCCTCCACGTCGACAGAGACACCGGGGAGCTGTTTTTT
CASSLHVDRDTGELFF
>TRBJ2-1|TRBV7-9|TRBD2|-
TGTGCCAGCAGACTAAGCGGGGCGGTCTACAATGAGCAGTTCTTC
CASRLSGAVYNEQFF
>TRBJ2-3|TRBV2|-|-
TGTGCCAGCAGTGACCCCCCAGATACGCAGTATTTT
CASSDPPDTQYF
>TRBJ2-5|TRBV15|TRBD1|few
TGTGCCACCCTCTTAGCGGGGACAGGGGAGGGGACCCAGTACTTC
CATLLAGTGEGTQYF
>TRBJ1-1|TRBV4-1|TRBD1|-
TGCGCCAGCAGCCAAGTTACCCGGGACAGTCCGAACACTGAAGCTTTCTTT
CASSQVTRDSPNTEAFF
>TRBJ1-5|TRBV4-1|TRBD1|-
TGCGCCAGCAGCTCCCTCCCGGGACAGGGCTATAGCAATCAGCCCCAGCATTTT
CASSSLPGQGYSNQPQHF
>TRBJ1-5|TRBV9|-|few
TGTGCCAGCAGCGTAGCGGGGGCACAGCCCCAGCATTTT
CASSVAGAQPQHF
>TRBJ1-2|TRBV24-1|-|medium-sized
TGTGCCACCAGTCGCCAGGGTTTTGGCTACACCTTC
CATSRQGFGYTF
>TRBJ2-5|TRBV5-6|-|-
TGTGCCAGCAGCGGGAACCGGGAGACCCAGTACTTC
CASSGNRETQYF
>TRBJ1-4|TRBV18|TRBD1|-
TGTGCCAGCTCACCTCGGGACAGGGGAGTCTCAAGTGAAAAACTGTTTTTT
CASSPRDRGVSSEKLFF
>TRBJ2-2|TRBV12-3/TRBV12-4|-|-
TGTGCCAGCATCGGAGACAGGAACACCGGGGAGCTGTTTTTT
CASIGDRNTGELFF
>TRBJ2-3|TRBV11-2|TRBD2|many
TGTGCCAGCAGCTTATTTCAGGGACTAGCGGCTGACACAGATACGCAGTATTTT
CASSLFQGLAADTDTQYF
>TRBJ2-7|TRBV12-3/TRBV12-4|TRBD1|few
TGTGCCAGCAGCCTCCCCGGGACAGGCACCTACGAGCAGTACTTC
CASSLPGTGTYEQYF
>TRBJ2-7|TRBV6-2/TRBV6-3|TRBD2|-
TGTGCCAGCAGTTACTTCTTAGCGGGGACCTTTGGTTGGAAGTACTTC
CASSYFLAGTFGWKYF
>TRBJ2-3|TRBV27|TRBD2|-
TGTGCCAGCAGTACTACCCTGCGGAAATCCGGGACTAGCGGGAGGCCGAGCACAGATACGCAGTATTTT
CASSTTLRKSGTSGRPSTDTQYF
>TRBJ2-1|TRBV4-1|TRBD1|few
TGCGCCAGCAGCCAAGTGCTAGGACAGGCACACAATGAGCAGTTCTTC
CASSQVLGQAHNEQFF
>TRBJ1-4|TRBV12-3/TRBV12-4|TRBD1|-
TGTGCCAGCAGTCCAGGAGACAGGGACGTCGGAAAACTGTTTTTT
CASSPGDRDVGKLFF
>TRBJ2-3|TRBV7-9|-|few
TGTGCCAGCAGTCTCCGGCGGATTGCTAGCACAGATACGCAGTATTTT
CASSLRRIASTDTQYF